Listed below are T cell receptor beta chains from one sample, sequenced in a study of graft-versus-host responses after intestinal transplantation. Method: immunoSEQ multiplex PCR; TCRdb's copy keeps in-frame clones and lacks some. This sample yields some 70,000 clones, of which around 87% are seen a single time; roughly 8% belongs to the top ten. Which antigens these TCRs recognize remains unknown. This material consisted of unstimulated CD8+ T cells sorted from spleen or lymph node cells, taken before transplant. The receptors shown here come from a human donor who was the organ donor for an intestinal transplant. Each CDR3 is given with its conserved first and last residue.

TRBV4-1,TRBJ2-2,CASSQGGELFF
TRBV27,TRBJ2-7,CASSDGPTYEQYF
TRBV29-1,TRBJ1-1,CSVPHTGRDTEAFF
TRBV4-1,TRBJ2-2,CASSQAGAGELFF
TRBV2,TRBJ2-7,CASTGEAEVYEQYF
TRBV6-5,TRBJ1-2,CASKDGAYGYTF
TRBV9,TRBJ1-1,CASSVGGTVNTEAFF
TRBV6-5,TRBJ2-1,CASSYRQGGIYNEQFF
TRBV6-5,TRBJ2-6,CASRQPMGANVLTF
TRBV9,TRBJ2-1,CASSVGGPPNEQFF
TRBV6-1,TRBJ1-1,CASSGLRVENTEAFF
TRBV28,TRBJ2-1,CASIGGGYNEQFF
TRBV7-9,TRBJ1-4,CASSLEATNEKLFF